These 13 T cell receptor beta chains originate from one sample sequenced in a study of T cell repertoires in cytomegalovirus infection. TCRdb re-analysed the reads in MiXCR, keeping a single row per CDR3 protein. Of roughly 920,000 distinct CDR3 sequences in the sample, 31% are singletons; the top ten hold around an eighth. These receptors have no known antigen. The source material was cultured CD8+ T cells from PBMCs, sampled from culture after CMV antigen stimulation. All receptors come from a human donor in good health (CMV status not recorded). Some clones in this sample may be carry-over from other donors' samples.

This clonotype came up many times. This chain joins TRBV11-2 and TRBJ1-1; 9 bases are shared with TRBD1. Germline-derived CDR1 and CDR2 are SGHAT and FQNNGV. V shed 4 bases and J 3 bases; nucleotides not matched to a gene: 12. The CDR3 has 17 amino acids. The CDR3 region has the DNA TGTGCCAGCAGCTCGGACCCCAGGGACAGGGTTCACACTGAAGCTTTCTTT. This sequence encodes CASSSDPRDRVHTEAFF.

The rearrangement joins TRBV6-6 to TRBJ1-4; TRBD1 might be the D (5 bases). The CDR3 length is 15 residues. The germline CDR1 and CDR2 sequences are MNHNY and SVGAGI (reference sequence). Trimming cost V 0 bases and J 8 bases, with 13 bases left between them. CDR3 nucleotide sequence: TGTGCCAGCAGTTACTCGCCAACAGGCTCCGAAAAACTGTTTTTT. This sequence encodes CASSYSPTGSEKLFF.

This clonotype has just a few counts. The chain uses TRBV12-3 or TRBV12-4 and TRBJ2-2, with D maybe TRBD2 (7 bases). The CDR3 runs to 18 residues. V gave up 7 bases and J gave up 4 bases, with 25 bases separating them. The CDR3 nucleotides are TGTGCCAGCATCTCGTCGCGGGGGCGGTTTTGGGGCACCGGGGAGCTGTTTTTT. Translated, it gives CASISSRGRFWGTGELFF.

The chain couples TRBV23-1 to TRBJ2-7; D might be TRBD1 or TRBD2, each matching 6 bases. TRBV23-1 has ORF status, its function being uncertain. This CDR3 region has 17 residues. V dropped 2 bases and J dropped 6 bases, with 23 bases sitting between them. The CDR3 reads CASSQRPRGRSVPEQYV. CDR3 coding DNA: TGCGCCAGCAGTCAACGCCCCCGGGGGCGCAGTGTCCCCGAGCAGTACGTC.

The chain employs TRBV7-6 and TRBJ2-5; 9 positions agree with TRBD2. In germline, CDR1 is SGHVS, CDR2 FNYEAQ. Trimming cost V 5 bases and J 5 bases; bases outside gene matches: 9. This CDR3 comprises 15 residues. The CDR3 nucleotides read TGTGCCAGCAGCAACCCCCGCGGGAGGGGCGAGACCCAGTACTTC. Residues: CASSNPRGRGETQYF. The full variable domain, rest sourced from reference TRBV7-6 and TRBJ2-5, is GAGVSQSPRYKVTKRGQDVALRCDPISGHVSLYWYRQALGQGPEFLTYFNYEAQQDKSGLPNDRFSAERPEGSISTLTIQRTEQRDSAMYRCASSNPRGRGETQYFGPGTRLLVL.

This clonotype was detected a few times. The chain combines TRBV6-6 with TRBJ2-5, with 10 bases fitting TRBD1. The ends lost 10 bases at V and 3 bases at J; junction bases unmatched: 8. This CDR3 spans 14 amino acids. The germline gives CDR1 MNHNY, CDR2 SVGAGI (reference sequence). The CDR3 reads CATEVGTGEETQYF. CDR3 DNA: TGTGCCACCGAAGTGGGGACAGGGGAAGAGACCCAGTACTTC.

The chain uses TRBV15 and TRBJ2-4, with 8 nucleotides matching TRBD1. Germline CDR1 reads LNHNV; CDR2 reads YYDKDF (reference sequence). The CDR3 extends over 12 amino acids. The V gene end was trimmed by 8 bases and the J gene end by 8 bases; junction bases not matched to a gene: 5. In nucleotides, the CDR3 is TGTGCCACCGGACAGGGATGGGACATTCAGTACTTC. The encoded protein is CATGQGWDIQYF.

The table lists this clonotype with a few counts. This rearrangement joins TRBV14 to TRBJ2-5; 10 positions agree with TRBD2. Germline V gene data show CDR1 as SGHDN and CDR2 as FVKESK. This CDR3 has 14 amino acids. V gave up 3 bases and J gave up 10 bases; unmatched junction bases: 8. The CDR3 nucleotides are TGTGCCAGCAGCCAGCTAGCGGGGGATCGGGACCAGTACTTC. This translates into CASSQLAGDRDQYF. Full variable domain (rest looked up from reference TRBV14 and TRBJ2-5): EAGVTQFPSHSVIEKGQTVTLRCDPISGHDNLYWYRRVMGKEIKFLLHFVKESKQDESGMPNNRFLAERTGGTYSTLKVQPAELEDSGVYFCASSQLAGDRDQYFGPGTRLLVL.

V gene TRBV4-1 combines with J gene TRBJ1-1, with TRBD1 as a possible D gene (5 bases). Germline V CDR1 and CDR2: MGHRA, YSYEKL. Trimming removed 1 base at V and 3 bases at J, with 9 bases between. The CDR3 is 14 amino acids. CDR3 residues: CASSQVGHDTEAFF. The CDR3 bases are TGCGCCAGCAGCCAAGTGGGGCACGACACTGAAGCTTTCTTT.

J is TRBJ1-2 and V is TRBV12-5; 9 bases align to TRBD1. Germline trimming cut 5 bases from V and 0 bases from J; bases unmatched to any gene: 4. There are 15 residues in the CDR3. Germline loops: CDR1 LGHNT, CDR2 FRNRAP. In nucleotides, the CDR3 is TGTGCTAGTGGTCCCGGGACAGGGTCTAACTATGGCTACACCTTC. This encodes CASGPGTGSNYGYTF.

The sample holds a few counts of this clonotype. V is TRBV28 and J is TRBJ2-7, with TRBD1 matching 10 bases. CDR1 is MDHEN and CDR2 is SYDVKM in the germline V gene. The CDR3 loop spans 15 amino acids. V shed 7 bases, J shed 4 bases, and the junction held 10 bases outside the gene matches. In DNA, the CDR3 is TGTGCCAGCACCGCGACAGGGGGCGAAACATACGAGCAGTACGTC. Protein: CASTATGGETYEQYV.

The chain has TRBV6-2 or TRBV6-3 and TRBJ2-7; D gene uncertain. The germline V gene encodes CDR1 MNHEY and CDR2 SVGEGT. This CDR3 is 13 amino acids long. Trimming took off 8 bases at V and 6 bases at J, with 17 bases between the two ends. The CDR3 spells CASSFGWQVEQYV. The CDR3 DNA reads as TGTGCCAGCTCCTTTGGGTGGCAGGTCGAGCAGTACGTC.

This clonotype occurred a few times. V and J are TRBV27 and TRBJ1-2, with D tentatively TRBD1 (6 bases). CDR1 MNHEY and CDR2 SMNVEV come from the germline V gene (reference sequence). This CDR3 spans 18 amino acids. The ends were cut back, 8 bases at V and 4 bases at J, with 29 bases in the middle. CDR3 amino acids: CASSLNQLLILGAYGYTF. CDR3 coding DNA: TGTGCCAGCTCCCTCAACCAGTTGTTAATTCTGGGGGCCTATGGCTACACCTTC.